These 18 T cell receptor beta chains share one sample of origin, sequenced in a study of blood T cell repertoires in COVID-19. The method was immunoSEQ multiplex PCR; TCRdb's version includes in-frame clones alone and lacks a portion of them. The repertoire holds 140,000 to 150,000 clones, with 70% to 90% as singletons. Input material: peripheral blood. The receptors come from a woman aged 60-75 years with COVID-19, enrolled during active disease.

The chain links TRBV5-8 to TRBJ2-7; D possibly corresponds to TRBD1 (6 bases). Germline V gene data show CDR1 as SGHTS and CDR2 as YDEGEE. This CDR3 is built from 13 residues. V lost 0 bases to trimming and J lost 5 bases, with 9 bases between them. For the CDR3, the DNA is TGTGCCAGCAGCTTGGGCAGGGGTCACGAGCAGTACTTC. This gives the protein CASSLGRGHEQYF.

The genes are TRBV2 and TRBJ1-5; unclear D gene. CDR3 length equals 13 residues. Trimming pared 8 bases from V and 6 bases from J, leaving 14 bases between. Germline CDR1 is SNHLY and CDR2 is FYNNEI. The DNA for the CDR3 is TGTGCCAGCGTGGAGGCTACGGCTCAGCCCCAGCATTTT. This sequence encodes CASVEATAQPQHF. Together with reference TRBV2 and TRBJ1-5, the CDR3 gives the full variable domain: EPEVTQTPSHQVTQMGQEVILRCVPISNHLYFYWYRQILGQKVEFLVSFYNNEISEKSEIFDDQFSVERPDGSNFTLKIRSTKLEDSAMYFCASVEATAQPQHFGDGTRLSIL.

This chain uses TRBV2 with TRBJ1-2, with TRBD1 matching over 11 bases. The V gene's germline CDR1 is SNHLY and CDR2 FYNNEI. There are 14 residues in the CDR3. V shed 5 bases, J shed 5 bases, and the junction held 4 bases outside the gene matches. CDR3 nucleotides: TGTGCCAGCAGTTCGGGACAGGGGGTTTATGGCTACACCTTC. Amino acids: CASSSGQGVYGYTF.

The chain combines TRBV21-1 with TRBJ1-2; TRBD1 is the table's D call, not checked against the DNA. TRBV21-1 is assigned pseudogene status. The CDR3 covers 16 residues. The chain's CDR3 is CASSKVVARANYGYTF. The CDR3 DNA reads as TGTGCCAGCAGCAAAGTAGTTGCCAGGGCGAACTATGGCTACACCTTC.

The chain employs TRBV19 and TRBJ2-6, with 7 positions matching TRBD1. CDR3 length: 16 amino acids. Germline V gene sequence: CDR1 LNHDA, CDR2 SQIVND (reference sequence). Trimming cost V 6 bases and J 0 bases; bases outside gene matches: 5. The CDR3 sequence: CASRTGINSGANVLTF. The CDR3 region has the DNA TGTGCCAGTAGGACAGGGATAAACTCTGGGGCCAACGTCCTGACTTTC.

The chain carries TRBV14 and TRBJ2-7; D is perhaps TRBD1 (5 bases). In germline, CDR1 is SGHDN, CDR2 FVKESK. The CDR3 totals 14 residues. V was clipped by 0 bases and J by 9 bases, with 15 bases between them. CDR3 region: CASSQDTGPLGQYF. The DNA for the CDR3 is TGTGCCAGCAGCCAAGATACAGGCCCGCTGGGGCAGTACTTC.

The DNA of the CDR3 is TGCAGTGTTCTCTATGGCTACACCTTC. Protein sequence: CSVLYGYTF. The V gene is TRBV20-1, the J gene TRBJ1-2; D ambiguous. V was trimmed by 7 bases and J by 4 bases, leaving 4 bases between them. The germline gives CDR1 DFQATT, CDR2 SNEGSKA (reference sequence). The CDR3 spans 9 residues.

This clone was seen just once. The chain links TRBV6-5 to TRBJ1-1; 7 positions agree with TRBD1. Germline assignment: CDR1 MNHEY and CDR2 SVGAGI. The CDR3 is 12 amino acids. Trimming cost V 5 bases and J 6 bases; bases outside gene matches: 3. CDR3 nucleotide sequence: TGTGCCAGCAGTAGAACAGGGGCTGAAGCTTTCTTT. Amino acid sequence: CASSRTGAEAFF.

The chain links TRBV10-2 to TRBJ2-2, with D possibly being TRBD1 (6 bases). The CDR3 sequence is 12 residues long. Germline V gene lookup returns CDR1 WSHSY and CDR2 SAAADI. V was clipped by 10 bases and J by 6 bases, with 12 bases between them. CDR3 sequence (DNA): TGCGCCACCCCAGGGGACGCCGGGGAGCTGTTTTTT. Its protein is CATPGDAGELFF.

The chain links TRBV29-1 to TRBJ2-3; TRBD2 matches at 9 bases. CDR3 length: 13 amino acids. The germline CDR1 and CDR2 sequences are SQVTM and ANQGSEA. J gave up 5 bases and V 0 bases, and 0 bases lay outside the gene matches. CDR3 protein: CSVEETSGDTQYF. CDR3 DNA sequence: TGCAGCGTTGAAGAGACTAGCGGAGATACGCAGTATTTT.

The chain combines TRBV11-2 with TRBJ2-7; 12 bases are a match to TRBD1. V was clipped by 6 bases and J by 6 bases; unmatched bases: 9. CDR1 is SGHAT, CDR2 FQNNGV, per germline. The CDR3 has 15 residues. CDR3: CASRPIGDRGREQYF. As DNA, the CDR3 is TGTGCCAGCAGACCCATCGGGGACAGGGGGCGCGAGCAGTACTTC.

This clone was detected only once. This CDR3 reads CASHRAGGCEQYF. The CDR3 DNA reads as TGTGCCAGCCATCGTGCAGGGGGCTGCGAGCAGTACTTC. This chain joins TRBV19 and TRBJ2-7; 8 nucleotides match TRBD1. The trim removed 9 bases at V and 6 bases at J, leaving 10 bases unmatched. The germline V gene encodes CDR1 LNHDA and CDR2 SQIVND (reference sequence). The CDR3 contains 13 residues.

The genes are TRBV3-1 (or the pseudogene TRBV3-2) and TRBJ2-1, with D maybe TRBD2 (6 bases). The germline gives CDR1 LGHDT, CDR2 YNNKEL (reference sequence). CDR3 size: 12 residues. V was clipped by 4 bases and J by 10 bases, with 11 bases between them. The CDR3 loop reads CASSRDLAEQFF. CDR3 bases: TGTGCCAGCAGCCGGGACCTAGCGGAGCAGTTCTTC.

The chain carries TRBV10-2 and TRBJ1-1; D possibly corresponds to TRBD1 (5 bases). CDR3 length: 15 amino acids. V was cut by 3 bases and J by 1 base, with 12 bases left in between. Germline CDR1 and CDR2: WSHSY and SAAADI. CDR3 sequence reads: CASSDGGNWNTEAFF. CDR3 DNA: TGCGCCAGCAGTGATGGGGGGAATTGGAACACTGAAGCTTTCTTT.

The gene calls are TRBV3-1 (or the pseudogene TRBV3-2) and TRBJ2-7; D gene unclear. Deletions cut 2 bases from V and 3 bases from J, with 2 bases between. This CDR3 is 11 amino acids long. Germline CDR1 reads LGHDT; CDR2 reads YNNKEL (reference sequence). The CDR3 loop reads CASSQYYEQYF. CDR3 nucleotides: TGTGCCAGCAGCCAATACTACGAGCAGTACTTC.

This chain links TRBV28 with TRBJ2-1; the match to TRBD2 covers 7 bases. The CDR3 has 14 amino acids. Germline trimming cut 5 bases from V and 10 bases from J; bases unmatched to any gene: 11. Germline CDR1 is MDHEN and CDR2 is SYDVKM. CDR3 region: CASSAGTIPQEQFF. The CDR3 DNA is TGTGCCAGCAGTGCCGGGACTATCCCGCAAGAGCAGTTCTTC.

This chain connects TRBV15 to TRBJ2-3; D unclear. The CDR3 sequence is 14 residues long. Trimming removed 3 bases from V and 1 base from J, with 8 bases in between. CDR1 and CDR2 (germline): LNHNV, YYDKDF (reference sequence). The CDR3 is CATSRGQGTDTQYF. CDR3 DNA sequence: TGTGCCACCAGCAGGGGTCAGGGCACAGATACGCAGTATTTT.

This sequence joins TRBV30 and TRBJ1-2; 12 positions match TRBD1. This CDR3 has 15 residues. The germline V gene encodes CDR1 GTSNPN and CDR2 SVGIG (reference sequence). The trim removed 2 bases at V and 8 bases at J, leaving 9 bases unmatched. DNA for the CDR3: TGTGCCTGGAGTCCACCGGGACAGGGGGCCGGCGGCTACACCTTC. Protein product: CAWSPPGQGAGGYTF.